This entry is about one TCR beta chain. Generated by immunoSEQ multiplex PCR, the TCRdb table keeps only in-frame clones and is missing some. The sample carries some 700,000 clones, 70% to 90% recorded once. This specimen comes from a study of shared T cell receptors in the human thymus. The germline V gene has CDR1 MNHEY and CDR2 SMNVEV (reference sequence). This CDR3 has 15 residues. V was shortened by 5 bases and J by 2 bases, with 10 bases between the two germline ends. This sample also belongs to another study, concerning human thymus T cells. That publication notes: Immunologically healthy infants in Finland undergoing congenital heart defect surgery were the donors. Thymus pieces cut out during corrective heart surgery were the tissue that was used. Related research described strongly overlapping thymic repertoires in unrelated people.

The clonotype comes from a girl under three years old with a congenital heart defect. This chain connects TRBV27 to TRBJ2-6; maybe TRBD2 (5 bases). Source material: thymocytes. The chain's CDR3 is CASSPIGAGANVLTF. The DNA for the CDR3 is TGTGCCAGCAGTCCCATCGGGGCTGGGGCCAACGTCCTGACTTTC. The full variable domain, rest sourced from reference TRBV27 and TRBJ2-6, is EAQVTQNPRYLITVTGKKLTVTCSQNMNHEYMSWYRQDPGLGLRQIYYSMNVEVTDKGDVPEGYKVSRKEKRNFPLILESPSPNQTSLYFCASSPIGAGANVLTFGAGSRLTVL.